The 2 T cell receptor beta chains below were found in one sample sequenced in a study of blood T cells in healthy people across ages. It was with a sample-barcoded 5' primer and a J-beta primer mix that a second PCR of about 7 to 12 cycles was run. A single record per CDR3 protein comes from TCRdb applying MiXCR to the 5' RACE reads. The repertoire consists of around 900,000 distinct CDR3 sequences, with about 30% occurring once and the leading ten covering 17%. What was sequenced was blood. The receptor source for this set is a woman of 80 years or more in good health.

This clonotype has ten or more counts. The chain combines TRBV11-1 with TRBJ2-7, with TRBD2 identical over 10 bases. There are 15 residues in the CDR3. The trim removed 3 bases at V and 3 bases at J, leaving 5 bases unmatched. Germline V lookup: CDR1 SGHAT, CDR2 FQDESV (reference sequence). DNA of the CDR3: TGTGCCAGCAGCTTCTCTAGCGGGGGCAACTACGAGCAGTACTTC. Protein: CASSFSSGGNYEQYF.

This clonotype was observed many times. This rearrangement joins TRBV4-3 to TRBJ2-3; tentative D call: TRBD2 (5 bases). Trimming stripped 5 bases from V and 5 bases from J, with 20 bases between. Germline V gives CDR1 LGHNA, CDR2 YSLEER. CDR3 length equals 16 residues. CDR3 nucleotide sequence: TGCGCCAGCAGCGAAATGAGGGAAGGGCAGAGAGATACGCAGTATTTT. It specifies CASSEMREGQRDTQYF.